This TCR beta chain was sequenced during a study of T cell responses to AZD1222 COVID-19 vaccine listed by TCRdb under 2021. Study-level background: TCR sequencing covered 233 trial participants: 200 to 220 given two doses of AZD1222 and around 25 given two doses of MenACWY control vaccine. Enrollment into the trials was organized by age into subgroups of 18-55, 56-69 and 70-plus years, and those subgroups contained approximately 150, 30 and 60 TCR-sequenced participants, respectively. The research as a whole found: After two AZD1222 doses, spike-specific TCR breadth and depth were significantly higher than at day 0 and than in MenACWY recipients. The vaccine-associated CD4 TCRs covered the entire spike protein, and the dominant responses fell in regions 160-218 and 743-854. The 56-69-year group was small, and its depth increase did not reach significance, likely because of low power. Reportedly, almost half of the unique spike-specific TCRs recognized epitopes lying outside the regions that are mutated in the B.1.351 and B.1.1.7 variants. Conclusions about previously exposed vaccinees were limited because only five to seven AZD1222 recipients were SARS-CoV-2 seropositive at baseline. Participants were mostly white British and included more females than males, and it was suggested by the authors that clonal diversity may have been underestimated. Because no day 14 peak-response samples were available, repertoires were characterized only after the peak T cell response.

V lost 7 bases and J lost 5 bases, and the count of bases not matched to a germline gene is 12. From the germline V gene, CDR1 is MDHEN and CDR2 is SYDVKM. Including the terminal cysteine and phenylalanine, the CDR3 comprises 16 residues. The entry retains the CDR3 DNA only, 48 bases that are in frame from base 1. According to the study, the label for this sample's time point signals: about 28 days (+/-7) after the second vaccine dose. AZD1222 recipients with second doses at about 4 weeks or about 12 weeks were pooled, because spike-specific TCR depth and breadth did not differ between schedules. Samples from vaccinated people were obtained from the UK trials COV001 and COV002, which included a single-blind randomized controlled phase 2/3 trial of AZD1222 (ChAdOx1 nCoV-19) in healthy adults. For TCRbeta chain sequencing, PBMC samples were collected from trial participants at day 0 and at day 28 after the second dose.

The CDR3 regions of human TCRbeta chains were analyzed by immunosequencing. The authors' analysis ran thus. Repertoire TCRs were matched against a reference library of SARS-CoV-2-specific TCRs generated with the MIRA antigen-specificity platform. Breadth was defined as the fraction of unique TCRs that were SARS-CoV-2-associated. Depth was defined as the fraction of total T cells that were SARS-CoV-2-associated. Each spike-specific TCR was assigned to its reactive spike region and to a CD4 or CD8 class using the MIRA data. Log10-transformed breadth and depth values were compared by one-way ANOVA with Sidak's multiple comparisons tests. TCRdb took over this immuneACCESS table, retaining in-frame rearrangements with V and J assigned. Such tables are incomplete; in checked studies, under half of the missing clones stem from an unresolved V gene, and the remainder is unexplained. That table supplies the V and J calls and clone size; D and trimming were determined from the DNA. The table for this sample lists 95,000 to 110,000 clones; 75% to 95% of them were counted only once. The ten largest clones take up 6.2% of the sample.

In the case of this clone: Its target antigen remains unknown. The record has no base qualities; no much larger clone is one base away.

This sample comprised peripheral blood, obtained 28 days after the second AZD1222 dose. The receptor was isolated from an adult who received the AZD1222 COVID-19 vaccine. This chain is built from TRBV28 and TRBJ2-1; 9 nucleotides in the junction match TRBD2. The CDR3 protein is CASNPSAGGRDNEQFF. The nucleotides read TGTGCCAGCAACCCCTCAGCAGGCGGGAGGGACAATGAGCAGTTCTTC.